This T cell receptor beta chain was obtained from a study of monozygotic twins with inflammatory bowel disease. Findings and caveats of the study: No distinction between different T cell subtypes was possible. Findings did not support one strong IBD-associated signal or clonotype.

On this clonotype itself: Antigen specificity is unknown.

Using the 5' RACE reads, TCRdb records one entry per CDR3 protein without DNA. The sample totals over 200,000 distinct CDR3 sequences. The clonotype was recovered from a human donor with ulcerative colitis or Crohn's disease, or a healthy co-twin of an affected twin (not recorded which). The sequencing input was blood.

CDR3 in amino acids: CSAAWGNYGYTF. V is TRBV20-1 and J is TRBJ1-2; TCRdb's D call, TRBD1, is unchecked because there is no DNA. The CDR3 has 12 residues. Germline V gives CDR1 DFQATT, CDR2 SNEGSKA (reference sequence).